The source of this T cell receptor beta chain is a study of blood T cells in healthy people across ages. Findings and limits, study-wide: Observed TCR beta diversity per million T cells went down as age went up. This fall followed a roughly linear course with age.

Details on this clonotype: Its antigen is currently unknown.

V was clipped by 4 bases and J by 2 bases, with 7 bases between them. This CDR3 is 12 amino acids long. Germline loops: CDR1 SQVTM, CDR2 ANQGSEA. Together with a sample-barcoded 5' primer, a J-beta primer mix was included in a second PCR lasting roughly 6 to 12 cycles. TCRdb used MiXCR to reprocess the 5' RACE reads, holding one entry per CDR3 protein. Altogether more than 650,000 distinct CDR3 sequences are present, about 20% being singletons, with the ten largest covering roughly 22%. Sequencing used blood. The chain couples TRBV29-1 to TRBJ2-3, with D perhaps TRBD2 (5 bases). The TCR was taken from a man in his 70s in good health. Here the CDR3 DNA reads TGCAGCGTTGGGGAGCCCACAGATACGCAGTATTTT. This codes for CSVGEPTDTQYF.